This T cell receptor (beta chain) originates from a study of blood T cell repertoires in COVID-19. Study background: Samples came from the United States, Italy and Spain, spanning acute and convalescent COVID-19.

Original analysis: Estimates of nucleated cell counts were drawn from the amplification of reference gene primers. Assay used: immunoSEQ multiplex PCR; TCRdb lists only in-frame clones, some missing. The V and J calls and clone size come from that table; D and trimming were worked out from the DNA. The sample records tens of thousands of clones, around 88% being singletons. This clone was seen a few times. Material: peripheral blood. The TCR was taken from an older woman with acute or convalescent COVID-19.

CDR3 loop: CASSPLVRRANTGELFF. In DNA, the CDR3 is TGTGCCAGCTCACCACTGGTGCGGCGGGCGAACACCGGGGAGCTGTTTTTT. This rearrangement joins TRBV18 to TRBJ2-2; D is perhaps TRBD2 (5 bases). The germline V gene has CDR1 KGHSH and CDR2 LQKENI. Trimming left V 1 base short and J 0 bases short, with 12 bases between. The CDR3 length is 17 residues.